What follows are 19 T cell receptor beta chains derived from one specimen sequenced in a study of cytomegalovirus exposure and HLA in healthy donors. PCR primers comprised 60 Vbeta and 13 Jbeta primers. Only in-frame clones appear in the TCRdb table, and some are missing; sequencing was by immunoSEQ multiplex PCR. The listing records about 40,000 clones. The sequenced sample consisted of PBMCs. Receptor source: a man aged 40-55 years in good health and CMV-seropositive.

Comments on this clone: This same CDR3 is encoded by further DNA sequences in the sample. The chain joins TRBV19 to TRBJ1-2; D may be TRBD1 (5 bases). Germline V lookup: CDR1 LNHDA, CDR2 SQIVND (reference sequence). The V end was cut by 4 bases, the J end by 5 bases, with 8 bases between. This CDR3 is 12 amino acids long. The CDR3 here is CASSRGQYGYTF. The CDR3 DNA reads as TGTGCCAGTAGTAGGGGCCAGTATGGCTACACCTTC.

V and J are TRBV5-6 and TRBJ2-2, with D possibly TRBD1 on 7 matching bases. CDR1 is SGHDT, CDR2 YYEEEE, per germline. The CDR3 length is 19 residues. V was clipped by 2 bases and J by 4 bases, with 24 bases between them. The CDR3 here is CASSLAGNKKGQVTGELFF. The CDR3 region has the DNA TGTGCCAGCAGCTTAGCGGGTAATAAAAAAGGACAGGTCACCGGGGAGCTGTTTTTT.

The CDR3 DNA reads as TGTGCCTGGTGTAGCGGTAACAAAAACATTCAGTACTTC. Protein: CAWCSGNKNIQYF. The J gene is TRBJ2-4, the V gene TRBV30; D is possibly TRBD2 (6 bases). Trimming left V 5 bases short and J 3 bases short, with 11 bases between. This CDR3 spans 13 amino acids. The germline gives CDR1 GTSNPN, CDR2 SVGIG (reference sequence). The complete variable domain, with remaining parts taken from reference TRBV30 and TRBJ2-4, reads SQTIHQWPATLVQPVGSPLSLECTVEGTSNPNLYWYRQAAGRGLQLLFYSVGIGQISSEVPQNLSASRPQDRQFILSSKKLLLSDSGFYLCAWCSGNKNIQYFGAGTRLSVL.

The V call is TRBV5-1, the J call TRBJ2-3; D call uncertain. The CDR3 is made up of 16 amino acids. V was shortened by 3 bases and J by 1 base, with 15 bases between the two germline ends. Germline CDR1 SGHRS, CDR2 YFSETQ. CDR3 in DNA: TGCGCCAGCAGCTGGGCAGCTATAGGTGGCACAGATACGCAGTATTTT. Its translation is CASSWAAIGGTDTQYF.

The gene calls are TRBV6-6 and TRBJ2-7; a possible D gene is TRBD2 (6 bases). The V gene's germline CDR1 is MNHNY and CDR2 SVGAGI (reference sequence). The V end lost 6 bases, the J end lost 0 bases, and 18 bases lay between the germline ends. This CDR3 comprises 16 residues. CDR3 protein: CASRTPRGGNSYEQYF. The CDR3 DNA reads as TGTGCCAGCAGAACTCCCCGGGGCGGGAACTCCTACGAGCAGTACTTC.

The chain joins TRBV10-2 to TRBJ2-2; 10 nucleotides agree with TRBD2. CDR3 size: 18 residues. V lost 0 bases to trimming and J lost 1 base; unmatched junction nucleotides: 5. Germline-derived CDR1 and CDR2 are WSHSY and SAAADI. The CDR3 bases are TGCGCCAGCAGTGAGTCTGGACTAGCGGCGGAGAACACCGGGGAGCTGTTTTTT. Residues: CASSESGLAAENTGELFF.

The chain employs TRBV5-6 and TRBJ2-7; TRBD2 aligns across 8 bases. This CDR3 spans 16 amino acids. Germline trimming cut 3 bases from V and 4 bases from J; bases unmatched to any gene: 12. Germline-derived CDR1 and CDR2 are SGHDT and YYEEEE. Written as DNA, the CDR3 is TGTGCCAGCAGCTCCCTTGGAGTAGCGGGGTCTTACGAGCAGTACTTC. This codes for CASSSLGVAGSYEQYF.

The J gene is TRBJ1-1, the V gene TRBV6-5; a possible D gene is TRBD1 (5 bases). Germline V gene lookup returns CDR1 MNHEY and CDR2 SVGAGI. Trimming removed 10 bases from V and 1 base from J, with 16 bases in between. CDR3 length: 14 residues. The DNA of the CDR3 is TGTGCCATCTCGGTCCGCGGGGGGAACACTGAAGCTTTCTTT. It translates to CAISVRGGNTEAFF.

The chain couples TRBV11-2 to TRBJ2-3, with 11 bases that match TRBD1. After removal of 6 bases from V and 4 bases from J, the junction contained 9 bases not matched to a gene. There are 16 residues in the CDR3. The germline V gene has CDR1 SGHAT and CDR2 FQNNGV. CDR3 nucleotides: TGTGCCAGCAGGGGCGGGACAGGGGGTGGTTCAGATACGCAGTATTTT. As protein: CASRGGTGGGSDTQYF.

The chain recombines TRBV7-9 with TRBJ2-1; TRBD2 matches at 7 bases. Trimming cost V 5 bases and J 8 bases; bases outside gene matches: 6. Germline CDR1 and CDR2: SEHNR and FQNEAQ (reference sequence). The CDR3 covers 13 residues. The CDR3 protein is CASSPRLADEQFF. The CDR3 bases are TGTGCCAGCAGCCCCCGACTAGCCGATGAGCAGTTCTTC.

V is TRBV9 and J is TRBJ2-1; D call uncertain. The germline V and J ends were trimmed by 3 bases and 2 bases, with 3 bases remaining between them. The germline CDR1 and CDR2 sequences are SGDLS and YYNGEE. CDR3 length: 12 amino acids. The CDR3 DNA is TGTGCCAGCAGCGCCACCTACAATGAGCAGTTCTTC. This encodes CASSATYNEQFF.

In DNA form, the CDR3 reads TGTGCCTGGAGTGTATATGCAGGCCTTAACTATGGCTACACCTTC. Translation gives CAWSVYAGLNYGYTF. The gene calls are TRBV30 and TRBJ1-2; D not resolved. The V gene's germline CDR1 is GTSNPN and CDR2 SVGIG (reference sequence). CDR3 length: 15 residues. V was clipped by 0 bases and J by 1 base, with 12 bases between them.

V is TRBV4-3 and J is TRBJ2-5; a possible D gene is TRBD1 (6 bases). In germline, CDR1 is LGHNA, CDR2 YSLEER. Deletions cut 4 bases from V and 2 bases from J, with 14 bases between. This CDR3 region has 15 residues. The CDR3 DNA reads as TGCGCCAGCAGCCCAGCCCCAGGGACACAAGAGACCCAGTACTTC. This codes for CASSPAPGTQETQYF.

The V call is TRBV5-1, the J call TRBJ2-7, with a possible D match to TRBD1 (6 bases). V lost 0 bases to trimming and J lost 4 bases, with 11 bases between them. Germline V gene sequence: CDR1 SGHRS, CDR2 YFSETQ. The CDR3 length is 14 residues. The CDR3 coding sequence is TGCGCCAGCAGCTTGGTTCAGGGGCAGTACGAGCAGTACTTC. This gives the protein CASSLVQGQYEQYF.

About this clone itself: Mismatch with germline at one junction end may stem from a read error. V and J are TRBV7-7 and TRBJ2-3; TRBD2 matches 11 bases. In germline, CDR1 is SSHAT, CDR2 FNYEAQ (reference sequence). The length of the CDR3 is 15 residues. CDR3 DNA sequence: TGTGCTAGCAGCGCGGGACTAGCGGTCACAGATACGCAGTATTTT. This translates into CASSAGLAVTDTQYF. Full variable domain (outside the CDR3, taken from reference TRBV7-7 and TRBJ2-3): GAGVSQSPRYKVTKRGQDVTLRCDPISSHATLYWYQQALGQGPEFLTYFNYEAQPDKSGLPSDRFSAERPEGSISTLTIQRTEQRDSAMYRCASSAGLAVTDTQYFGPGTRLTVL.

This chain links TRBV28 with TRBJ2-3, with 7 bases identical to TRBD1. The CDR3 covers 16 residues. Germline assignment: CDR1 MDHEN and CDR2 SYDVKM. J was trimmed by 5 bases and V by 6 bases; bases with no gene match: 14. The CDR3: CASRPPRQGPEDTQYF. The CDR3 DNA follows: TGTGCCAGCAGGCCACCTCGACAGGGTCCCGAAGATACGCAGTATTTT.

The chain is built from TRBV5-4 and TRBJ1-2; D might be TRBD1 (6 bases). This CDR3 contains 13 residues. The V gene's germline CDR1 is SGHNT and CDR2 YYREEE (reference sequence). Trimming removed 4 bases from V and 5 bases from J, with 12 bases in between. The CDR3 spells CASSPQGYYGYTF. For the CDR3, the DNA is TGTGCCAGCAGCCCACAGGGATATTATGGCTACACCTTC. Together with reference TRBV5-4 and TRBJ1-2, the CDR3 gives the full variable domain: ETGVTQSPTHLIKTRGQQVTLRCSSQSGHNTVSWYQQALGQGPQFIFQYYREEENGRGNFPPRFSGLQFPNYSSELNVNALELDDSALYLCASSPQGYYGYTFGSGTRLTVV.

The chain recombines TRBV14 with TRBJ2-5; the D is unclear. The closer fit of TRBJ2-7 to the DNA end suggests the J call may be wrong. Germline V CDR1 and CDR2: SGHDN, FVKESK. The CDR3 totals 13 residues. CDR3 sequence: CASSQTWMGEQYF. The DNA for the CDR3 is TGTGCCAGCAGCCAGACCTGGATGGGCGAGCAGTACTTC.

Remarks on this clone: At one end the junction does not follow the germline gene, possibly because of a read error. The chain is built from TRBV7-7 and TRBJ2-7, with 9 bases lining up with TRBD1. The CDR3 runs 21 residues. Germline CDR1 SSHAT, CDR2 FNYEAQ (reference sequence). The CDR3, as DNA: TGTGCTAGCAGCCGGGACAGGGTGTGTTGGGTCGCAAGACGTAACTCCTACGAGCAGTACTTC. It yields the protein CASSRDRVCWVARRNSYEQYF.